This T cell receptor (beta chain) was identified in a study of T cells after yellow fever vaccination. Study context: SMART-Seq v4 Ultra Low Input prepared the low-cell-number fractions.

The length of the CDR3 is 14 residues. V was shortened by 6 bases and J by 6 bases, with 16 bases between the two germline ends. Germline CDR1 SGHDT, CDR2 YYEEEE. TCRdb re-derived calls from the 5' RACE reads in MiXCR, one entry per CDR3 protein. The data show hundreds of thousands of distinct CDR3 sequences, 8% to 9.5% seen once. Sequenced material: PBMCs, taken more than 40 days after the first yellow fever vaccination. The sequence derives from a man between 18 and 35 years old who received the YFV17D yellow fever vaccine. J is TRBJ2-1 and V is TRBV5-6; D is possibly TRBD2 (6 bases). As DNA, the CDR3 is TGTGCCAGCACCCGCCGGGGGTGGATCAATGAGCAGTTCTTC. It is translated as CASTRRGWINEQFF.